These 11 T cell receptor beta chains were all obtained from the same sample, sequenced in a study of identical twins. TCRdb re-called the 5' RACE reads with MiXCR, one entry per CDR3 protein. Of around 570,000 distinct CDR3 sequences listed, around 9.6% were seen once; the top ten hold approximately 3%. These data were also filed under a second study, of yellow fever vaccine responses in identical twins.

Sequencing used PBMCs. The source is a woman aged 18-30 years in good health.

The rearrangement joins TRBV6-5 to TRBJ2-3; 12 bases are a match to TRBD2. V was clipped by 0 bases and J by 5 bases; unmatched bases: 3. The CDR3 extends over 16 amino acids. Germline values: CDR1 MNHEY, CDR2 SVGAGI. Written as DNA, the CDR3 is TGTGCCAGCAGTTACTCGGGACTAGCGGGTTTAGATACGCAGTATTTT. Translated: CASSYSGLAGLDTQYF.

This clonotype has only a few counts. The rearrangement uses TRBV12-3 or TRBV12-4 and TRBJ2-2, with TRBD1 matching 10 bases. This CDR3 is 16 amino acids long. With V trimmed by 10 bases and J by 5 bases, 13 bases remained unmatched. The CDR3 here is CATRVQDRGYTGELFF. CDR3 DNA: TGTGCCACCCGGGTTCAGGACAGGGGGTATACCGGGGAGCTGTTTTTT.

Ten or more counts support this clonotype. CDR3 bases: TGTGCCAGCAGTAACCTTCGTGTAGGGACAGGGTTTACCGGGGAGCTGTTTTTT. This translates into CASSNLRVGTGFTGELFF. The chain uses TRBV6-5 and TRBJ2-2, with TRBD1 matching over 9 bases. With 5 bases clipped from V and 5 bases from J, the junction kept 15 bases outside the gene matches. Germline V gene lookup returns CDR1 MNHEY and CDR2 SVGAGI. The CDR3 runs 18 residues.

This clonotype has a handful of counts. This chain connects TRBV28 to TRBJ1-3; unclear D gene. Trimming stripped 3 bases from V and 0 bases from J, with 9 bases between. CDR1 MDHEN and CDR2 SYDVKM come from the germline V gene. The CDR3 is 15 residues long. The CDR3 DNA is TGTGCCAGCAGTTTCATCCAGCCCTCTGGAAACACCATATATTTT. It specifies CASSFIQPSGNTIYF.

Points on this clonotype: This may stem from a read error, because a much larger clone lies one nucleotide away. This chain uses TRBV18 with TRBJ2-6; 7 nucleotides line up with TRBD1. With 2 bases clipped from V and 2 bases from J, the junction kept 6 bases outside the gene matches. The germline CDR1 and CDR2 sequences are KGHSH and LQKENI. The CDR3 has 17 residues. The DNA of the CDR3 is TGTGCCAGCTCACCAAGGGACAGTAGCCCTGGGGCCAACGTCCTGACTTTC. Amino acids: CASSPRDSSPGANVLTF. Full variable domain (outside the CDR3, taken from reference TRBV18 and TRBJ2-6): NAGVMQNPRHLVRRRGQEARLRCSPMKGHSHVYWYRQLPEEGLKFMVYLQKENIIDESGMPKERFSAEFPKEGPSILRIQQVVRGDSAAYFCASSPRDSSPGANVLTFGAGSRLTVL.

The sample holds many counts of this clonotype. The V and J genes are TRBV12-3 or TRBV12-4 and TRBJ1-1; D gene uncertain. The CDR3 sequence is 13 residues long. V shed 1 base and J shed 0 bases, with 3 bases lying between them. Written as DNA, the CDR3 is TGTGCCAGCAGTTTAGTTATGAACACTGAAGCTTTCTTT. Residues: CASSLVMNTEAFF.

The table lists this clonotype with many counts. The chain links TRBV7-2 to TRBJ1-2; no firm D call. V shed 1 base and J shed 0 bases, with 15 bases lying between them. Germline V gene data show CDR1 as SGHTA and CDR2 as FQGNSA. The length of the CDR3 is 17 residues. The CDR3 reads CASSLGEPIIANYGYTF. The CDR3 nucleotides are TGTGCCAGCAGCTTAGGAGAACCAATAATAGCTAACTATGGCTACACCTTC. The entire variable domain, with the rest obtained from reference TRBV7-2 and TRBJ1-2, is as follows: GAGVSQSPSNKVTEKGKDVELRCDPISGHTALYWYRQSLGQGLEFLIYFQGNSAPDKSGLPSDRFSAERTGGSVSTLTIQRTQQEDSAVYLCASSLGEPIIANYGYTFGSGTRLTVV.

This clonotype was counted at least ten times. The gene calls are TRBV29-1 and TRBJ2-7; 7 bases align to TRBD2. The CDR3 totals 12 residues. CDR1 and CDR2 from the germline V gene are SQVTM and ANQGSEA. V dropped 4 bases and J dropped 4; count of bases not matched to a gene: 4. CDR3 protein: CSVVLGGYEQYF. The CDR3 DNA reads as TGCAGCGTTGTCCTCGGGGGGTACGAGCAGTACTTC.

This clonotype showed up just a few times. The DNA of the CDR3 is TGTGCCAGCAGCTCCAGGGGGACTAGCGGCACAGATACGCAGTATTTT. This gives the protein CASSSRGTSGTDTQYF. The chain has TRBV6-2 or TRBV6-3 and TRBJ2-3; TRBD2 agrees at 10 bases. The CDR3 is 16 amino acids. Germline-derived CDR1 and CDR2 are MNHEY and SVGEGT. The V and J ends lost 6 bases and 1 base, in that order; junction bases with no gene match: 7.

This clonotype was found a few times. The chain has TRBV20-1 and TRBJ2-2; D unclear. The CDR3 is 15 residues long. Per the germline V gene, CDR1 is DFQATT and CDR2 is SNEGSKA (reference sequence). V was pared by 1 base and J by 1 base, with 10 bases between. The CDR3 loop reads CSARAGAKNTGELFF. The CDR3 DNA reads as TGCAGTGCTAGAGCTGGCGCAAAGAACACCGGGGAGCTGTTTTTT.

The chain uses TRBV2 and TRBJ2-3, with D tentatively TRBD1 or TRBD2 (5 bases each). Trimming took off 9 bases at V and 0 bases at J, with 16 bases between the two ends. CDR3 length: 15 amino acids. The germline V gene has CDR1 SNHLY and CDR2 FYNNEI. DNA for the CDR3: TGTGCCAGGGGGACCGGGCAGTCTAGCACAGATACGCAGTATTTT. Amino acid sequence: CARGTGQSSTDTQYF.